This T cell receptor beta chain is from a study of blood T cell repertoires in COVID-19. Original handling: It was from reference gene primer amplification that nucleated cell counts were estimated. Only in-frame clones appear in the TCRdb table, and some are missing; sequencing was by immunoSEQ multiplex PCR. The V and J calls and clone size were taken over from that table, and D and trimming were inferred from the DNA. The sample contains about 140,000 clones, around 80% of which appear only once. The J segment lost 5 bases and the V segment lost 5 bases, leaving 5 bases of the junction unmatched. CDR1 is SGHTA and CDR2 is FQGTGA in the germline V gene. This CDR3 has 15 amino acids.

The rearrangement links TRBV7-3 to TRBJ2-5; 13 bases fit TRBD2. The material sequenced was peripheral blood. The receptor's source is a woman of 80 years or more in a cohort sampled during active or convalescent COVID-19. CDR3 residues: CASSEGLAGMETQYF. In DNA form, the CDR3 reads TGTGCCAGCAGCGAGGGACTAGCGGGGATGGAGACCCAGTACTTC.